The subject of this entry is one TCR beta chain. The time point is: newly diagnosed GD, antithyroid drugs for less than 3 months. PBMC-extracted RNA yielded the TCR library. The CDR3 is 14 amino acids. Germline values: CDR1 SNHLY, CDR2 FYNNEI. V shed 8 bases and J 6 bases; nucleotides not matched to a gene: 8. Both iRepertoire HTBI primers and Arm-PCR of CDR3 regions were used to build the TCR beta libraries. TCRdb processed the multiplex PCR reads anew with MiXCR; each CDR3 protein has one entry. The sample consists of about 540,000 distinct CDR3 sequences, roughly 13% of them appearing once. The sample is drawn from a study of regulatory T cells in long-lasting Graves disease. In addition, the sample was reused for a study of T cells in Graves' hyperthyroidism and ophthalmopathy.

This specimen was peripheral blood mononuclear cells (PBMCs), taken at new diagnosis, from a patient treated with antithyroid drugs. The source is a man aged 30 to 39 with Graves disease. This chain joins TRBV2 and TRBJ2-1; 9 bases map to TRBD2. The DNA for the CDR3 is TGTGCCAGCCCTGACCTAGCGGGGCTCAATGAGCAGTTCTTC. Amino acid sequence: CASPDLAGLNEQFF.